Following are 13 T cell receptor beta chains from one sample sequenced in a study of T cell repertoires in cytomegalovirus infection. MiXCR, run by TCRdb on the reads, gives a single entry per CDR3 protein. Of over 300,000 distinct CDR3 sequences in the sample, more than 8% were seen once. The sequenced material came from PBMCs. The source of these receptors is a human donor in good health (CMV status not recorded). Some clones in this sample may be carry-over from other donors' samples.

This clonotype was observed at least ten times. The chain is built from TRBV19 and TRBJ1-5, with 8 bases aligning to TRBD1. Unmatched junction bases numbered 6, after V lost 3 bases and J lost 8 bases. In germline, CDR1 is LNHDA, CDR2 SQIVND (reference sequence). This CDR3 is built from 14 residues. The CDR3 spells CASSMAGGAEPQHF. CDR3 sequence (DNA): TGTGCCAGTAGTATGGCAGGGGGCGCAGAGCCCCAGCATTTT.

The chain joins TRBV2 to TRBJ1-1; 8 bases match TRBD1. V was clipped by 5 bases and J by 10 bases; unmatched bases: 6. CDR1 and CDR2 (germline): SNHLY, FYNNEI. The CDR3 is 12 residues long. The DNA for the CDR3 is TGTGCCAGCAGTCGTACTCAGGGGGCAGCTTTCTTT. This gives the protein CASSRTQGAAFF.

The chain links TRBV6-2 or TRBV6-3 to TRBJ2-7, with D possibly being TRBD2 (5 bases). The V gene lost 0 bases and the J gene lost 9 bases, with 15 bases spanning the gap. The CDR3 extends over 14 amino acids. Germline CDR1 reads MNHEY; CDR2 reads SVGEGT. The CDR3 coding sequence is TGTGCCAGCAGTTACTCGGAGGCTCGAGTCGGGCAGTACTTC. Amino acid sequence: CASSYSEARVGQYF.

This clonotype was picked up many times. V and J are TRBV7-6 and TRBJ2-1, with 11 bases aligning to TRBD2. V lost 1 base, J lost 4 bases, and 9 bases stayed unmatched. Germline V gene lookup returns CDR1 SGHVS and CDR2 FNYEAQ. This CDR3 has 18 residues. CDR3 sequence (DNA): TGTGCCAGCAGCTTAGGCCTAGCGGGGGGCTCCACTTACAATGAGCAGTTCTTC. Translation gives CASSLGLAGGSTYNEQFF. Full variable domain (missing parts from reference TRBV7-6 and TRBJ2-1): GAGVSQSPRYKVTKRGQDVALRCDPISGHVSLYWYRQALGQGPEFLTYFNYEAQQDKSGLPNDRFSAERPEGSISTLTIQRTEQRDSAMYRCASSLGLAGGSTYNEQFFGPGTRLTVL.

This chain connects TRBV7-2 to TRBJ2-3; D is perhaps TRBD2 (7 bases). The CDR3 is 15 amino acids. Germline V lookup: CDR1 SGHTA, CDR2 FQGNSA. The V end was cut by 4 bases, the J end by 5 bases, with 16 bases between. In DNA form, the CDR3 reads TGTGCCAGCAGCTGGGTAGGGGGGGGTAAAGATACGCAGTATTTT. It translates to CASSWVGGGKDTQYF.

The sample holds many counts of this clonotype. The chain carries TRBV12-3 or TRBV12-4 and TRBJ2-1, with D perhaps TRBD1 (5 bases). Trimming left V 7 bases short and J 9 bases short, with 16 bases between. This CDR3 has 13 amino acids. The DNA for the CDR3 is TGTGCCAGCAACACCAGGGCGGACGGTGAGCAGTTCTTC. This gives the protein CASNTRADGEQFF.

About this clonotype itself: A read error may explain this, as a much larger clone is one base away. The chain employs TRBV2 and TRBJ2-7; perhaps D is TRBD1 or TRBD2 (5 bases each). The CDR3 is made up of 14 amino acids. The V and J ends lost 7 bases and 3 bases respectively, with 16 bases between them. Germline loops: CDR1 SNHLY, CDR2 FYNNEI. CDR3 coding DNA: TGTGCCAGCACACCCCGGGGCCGAGGCTACGAGCAGTACTTC. This gives the protein CASTPRGRGYEQYF.

The chain recombines TRBV11-2 with TRBJ2-1; no clear D. Germline lookup yields CDR1 SGHAT and CDR2 FQNNGV. The CDR3 loop spans 15 amino acids. Deletions cut 2 bases from V and 6 bases from J, with 14 bases between. CDR3 protein: CASSLRAWGSNEQFF. The CDR3 DNA is TGTGCCAGCAGCTTAAGAGCGTGGGGTTCCAATGAGCAGTTCTTC.

This clonotype was observed a few times. The chain couples TRBV29-1 to TRBJ2-1; 7 positions match TRBD2. V lost 6 bases and J lost 0; bases outside the gene matches: 11. Germline V lookup: CDR1 SQVTM, CDR2 ANQGSEA. The CDR3 spans 16 residues. CDR3 sequence (DNA): TGCAGCGTGTTCACTAGCGACCCTACCTCCTACAATGAGCAGTTCTTC. This gives the protein CSVFTSDPTSYNEQFF.

CDR3 in amino acids: CASSNDRTSTGELFF. For the CDR3, the DNA is TGTGCCAGCAGCAATGACAGGACATCCACCGGGGAGCTGTTTTTT. The chain employs TRBV6-2 or TRBV6-3 and TRBJ2-2; D perhaps matches TRBD1 (6 bases). The CDR3 contains 15 residues. Trimming left V 6 bases short and J 4 bases short, with 15 bases between. The germline V gene encodes CDR1 MNHEY and CDR2 SVGEGT.

This clonotype has just a few counts. Written as DNA, the CDR3 is TGTGCCAGTAGACCCTCCGGGACAGGGATCACCGGGGAGCTGTTTTTT. Translating it yields CASRPSGTGITGELFF. This chain connects TRBV19 to TRBJ2-2, with 9 nucleotides matching TRBD1. Germline CDR1 LNHDA, CDR2 SQIVND (reference sequence). V trimming: 6 bases; J trimming: 4 bases; junction bases outside the gene matches: 9. The CDR3 has 16 amino acids.

The rearrangement joins TRBV27 to TRBJ2-2; tentatively, D is TRBD2 (5 bases). V gave up 2 bases and J gave up 4 bases, with 14 bases separating them. CDR1 is MNHEY and CDR2 is SMNVEV in the germline V gene (reference sequence). The CDR3 is 16 residues long. CDR3 sequence (DNA): TGTGCCAGCAGTTTAGTTGGGCGGGCCGCCACCGGGGAGCTGTTTTTT. Translation gives CASSLVGRAATGELFF.

This chain connects TRBV20-1 to TRBJ2-4, with D possibly TRBD2 on 6 matching bases. CDR1 is DFQATT and CDR2 is SNEGSKA in the germline V gene (reference sequence). The CDR3 has 15 residues. V shed 7 bases and J shed 2 bases, with 18 bases lying between them. The CDR3 loop is CSGSPGLSTKNIQYF. CDR3 nucleotides: TGCAGTGGCTCACCGGGACTCTCAACCAAAAACATTCAGTACTTC.